This T cell receptor beta chain stems from a study of vaccination effects on CD4 cells after COVID-19. General observations from the study: Clones induced by infection and by vaccine showed marked clonal contraction late after vaccination.

The repertoire was sequenced with immunoSEQ multiplex PCR; TCRdb's copy has only in-frame clones and lacks some. The data show 20,000 to 30,000 clones, around 76% seen once. On this clone itself: Its antigen is undetermined.

The germline gives CDR1 SGHTS, CDR2 YDEGEE. This CDR3 region has 15 residues. V lost 7 bases to trimming and J lost 2 bases; unmatched junction nucleotides: 9. Viral peptide pools were used in the ViraFEST assay to expand antigen-specific CD4+ T cells, and sequencing came afterward. Having been cultured for around ten days, the cells underwent CD4+ T cell isolation. The person had PCR-confirmed SARS-CoV-2 infection between March and December 2020. Cultures used fewer than 2.5 million PBMC per well, 9.5 to 10 IU/ml IL-2 and around 9.8 ug/ml peptides. A half-medium replacement with IL-2 medium was carried out on days 3 and 7.

The clonotype comes from a human donor who had a prior SARS-CoV-2 infection. This chain links TRBV5-8 with TRBJ1-5; 7 bases fit TRBD1. The sample consisted of CD4+ T cells from PBMCs cultured with SARS-CoV-2 spike peptides, taken before COVID-19 vaccination. CDR3 nucleotides: TGTGCCAGCCACAGGGGTGGTTTGGGCAATCAGCCCCAGCATTTT. Its protein product is CASHRGGLGNQPQHF.